Listed below are T cell receptor beta chains from one sample, sequenced in a study of cytomegalovirus exposure and HLA in healthy donors. Assay: immunoSEQ multiplex PCR; the TCRdb copy retains only in-frame clones and omits some. Seen here are some 120,000 clones, more than 65% observed once, and the top ten hold roughly 0.82%. What was sequenced was PBMCs. These receptors were obtained from a woman in her thirties in good health and CMV-seronegative. Each CDR3 is given with its conserved first and last residue. The order of the fields is CDR3 length, V gene, clone size, J gene, D gene, CDR3 protein, CDR3 DNA. A D gene is named only where the DNA matches it firmly. Rows may omit the clone size; those that give it use once, few, many or a size class.

len: 15
v_gene: TRBV6-5
abundance: -
j_gene: TRBJ2-3
d_gene: -
CDR3aa: CASRTPGTPTDTQYF
CDR3nt: TGTGCCAGCAGGACTCCCGGGACTCCCACAGATACGCAGTATTTT

len: 13
v_gene: TRBV18
abundance: -
j_gene: TRBJ1-1
d_gene: -
CDR3aa: CASSGTTNTEAFF
CDR3nt: TGTGCCAGCTCAGGTACTACAAACACTGAAGCTTTCTTT

len: 13
v_gene: TRBV2
abundance: -
j_gene: TRBJ2-5
d_gene: TRBD1
CDR3aa: CASRAGTGETQYF
CDR3nt: TGTGCCAGCAGAGCCGGGACAGGGGAAACCCAGTACTTC

len: 14
v_gene: TRBV6-5
abundance: -
j_gene: TRBJ1-3
d_gene: -
CDR3aa: CASSSGSSGNTIYF
CDR3nt: TGTGCCAGCAGTTCCGGGAGCTCTGGAAACACCATATATTTT

len: 15
v_gene: TRBV13
abundance: -
j_gene: TRBJ1-2
d_gene: TRBD1
CDR3aa: CASTSSGQGGSGYTF
CDR3nt: TGTGCCAGCACCTCCTCGGGACAGGGAGGTAGTGGCTACACCTTC

len: 12
v_gene: TRBV6-5
abundance: -
j_gene: TRBJ1-1
d_gene: -
CDR3aa: CASSTGFLVAFF
CDR3nt: TGTGCCAGCAGCACCGGGTTCCTTGTCGCTTTCTTT

len: 16
v_gene: TRBV9
abundance: -
j_gene: TRBJ1-4
d_gene: -
CDR3aa: CASSVSAGGFNEKLFF
CDR3nt: TGTGCCAGCAGCGTTTCAGCAGGAGGTTTCAATGAAAAACTGTTTTTT

len: 10
v_gene: TRBV30
abundance: few
j_gene: TRBJ1-2
d_gene: -
CDR3aa: CALNQDGYTF
CDR3nt: TGTGCCTTAAATCAGGATGGCTACACCTTC

len: 18
v_gene: TRBV7-9
abundance: -
j_gene: TRBJ2-7
d_gene: -
CDR3aa: CASSLGVLTNSPSYEQYF
CDR3nt: TGTGCCAGCAGCTTAGGAGTACTAACGAATTCGCCCTCCTACGAGCAGTACTTC

len: 15
v_gene: TRBV6-5
abundance: once
j_gene: TRBJ1-4
d_gene: TRBD1
CDR3aa: CASSLLGQETEKLFF
CDR3nt: TGTGCCAGCAGCCTACTAGGACAGGAAACTGAAAAACTGTTTTTT

len: 14
v_gene: TRBV5-1
abundance: once
j_gene: TRBJ1-2
d_gene: -
CDR3aa: CASSFSGDGYSYTF
CDR3nt: TGCGCCAGCAGCTTTTCAGGGGATGGCTATAGCTACACCTTC

len: 14
v_gene: TRBV29-1
abundance: -
j_gene: TRBJ1-2
d_gene: -
CDR3aa: CSVATGGSNYGYTF
CDR3nt: TGCAGCGTTGCTACCGGGGGTTCTAACTATGGCTACACCTTC

len: 15
v_gene: TRBV5-1
abundance: -
j_gene: TRBJ1-1
d_gene: TRBD1
CDR3aa: CASSLHGTENTEAFF
CDR3nt: TGCGCCAGCAGCTTACACGGGACAGAGAACACTGAAGCTTTCTTT

len: 15
v_gene: TRBV6-5
abundance: -
j_gene: TRBJ1-6
d_gene: -
CDR3aa: CASSYSGSVNSPLHF
CDR3nt: TGTGCCAGCAGTTACTCCGGGAGTGTTAATTCACCCCTCCACTTT

len: 12
v_gene: TRBV7-9
abundance: once
j_gene: TRBJ2-7
d_gene: -
CDR3aa: CASRQANYEQYF
CDR3nt: TGTGCCAGCCGACAGGCGAACTACGAGCAGTACTTC

len: 13
v_gene: TRBV4-2
abundance: -
j_gene: TRBJ2-7
d_gene: -
CDR3aa: CASSLTTPSEQYF
CDR3nt: TGTGCCAGCAGCCTCACCACACCCAGCGAGCAGTACTTC

len: 17
v_gene: TRBV7-9
abundance: -
j_gene: TRBJ2-1
d_gene: -
CDR3aa: CASSLGGLTGRDRLAFF
CDR3nt: TGTGCCAGCAGCTTAGGGGGGTTGACGGGGCGGGACAGACTGGCGTTCTTC

len: 13
v_gene: TRBV29-1
abundance: -
j_gene: TRBJ2-7
d_gene: TRBD1
CDR3aa: CSAEGQGHPEQYF
CDR3nt: TGCAGCGCCGAGGGACAGGGTCATCCCGAGCAGTACTTC

len: 13
v_gene: TRBV5-1
abundance: -
j_gene: TRBJ1-1
d_gene: TRBD1
CDR3aa: CASSGPGQDYAFF
CDR3nt: TGCGCCAGCAGCGGGCCGGGACAGGACTACGCTTTCTTT

len: 15
v_gene: TRBV30
abundance: -
j_gene: TRBJ1-6
d_gene: TRBD1
CDR3aa: CAWRVQGARNSPLHF
CDR3nt: TGTGCCTGGAGAGTCCAGGGGGCAAGGAATTCACCCCTCCACTTT

len: 12
v_gene: TRBV2
abundance: few
j_gene: TRBJ1-2
d_gene: TRBD1
CDR3aa: CANAQGDYGYTF
CDR3nt: TGTGCCAACGCCCAGGGGGACTATGGCTACACCTTC

len: 12
v_gene: TRBV5-4
abundance: -
j_gene: TRBJ1-1
d_gene: -
CDR3aa: CASSWDTQVRFF
CDR3nt: TGTGCCAGCAGCTGGGACACCCAAGTTAGGTTCTTT

len: 16
v_gene: TRBV2
abundance: -
j_gene: TRBJ2-2
d_gene: TRBD2
CDR3aa: CASSGTSDPLAGELFF
CDR3nt: TGTGCCAGCAGTGGCACTAGCGACCCTTTGGCCGGGGAGCTGTTTTTT

len: 14
v_gene: TRBV6-1
abundance: once
j_gene: TRBJ2-7
d_gene: TRBD2
CDR3aa: CASVLAGASYEQYF
CDR3nt: TGTGCCAGCGTCCTAGCGGGGGCTTCCTACGAGCAGTACTTC

len: 13
v_gene: TRBV11-2
abundance: -
j_gene: TRBJ1-5
d_gene: -
CDR3aa: CASSSGLDQPQHF
CDR3nt: TGTGCCAGCAGCTCCGGACTCGATCAGCCCCAGCATTTT

len: 17
v_gene: TRBV10-3
abundance: -
j_gene: TRBJ1-1
d_gene: TRBD1
CDR3aa: CAISEGQGQPMNTEAFF
CDR3nt: TGTGCCATCAGTGAAGGACAGGGGCAGCCCATGAACACTGAAGCTTTCTTT

len: 14
v_gene: TRBV28
abundance: -
j_gene: TRBJ1-1
d_gene: TRBD1
CDR3aa: CASLTGTENREAFF
CDR3nt: TGTGCCTCCCTAACCGGGACAGAGAACCGTGAAGCTTTCTTT

len: 11
v_gene: TRBV20-1
abundance: -
j_gene: TRBJ2-1
d_gene: -
CDR3aa: CSARETLEQFF
CDR3nt: TGCAGTGCTAGGGAGACCCTGGAGCAGTTCTTC

len: 15
v_gene: TRBV4-1
abundance: -
j_gene: TRBJ1-4
d_gene: TRBD1
CDR3aa: CASSQVRGQDEKLFF
CDR3nt: TGCGCCAGCAGCCAAGTGAGGGGACAGGATGAAAAACTGTTTTTT

len: 13
v_gene: TRBV6-5
abundance: few
j_gene: TRBJ1-3
d_gene: -
CDR3aa: CASEGINENTIYF
CDR3nt: TGTGCCAGCGAGGGAATAAATGAAAACACCATATATTTT

len: 19
v_gene: TRBV5-1
abundance: -
j_gene: TRBJ1-3
d_gene: TRBD1
CDR3aa: CASRNPIGTGATSGNTIYF
CDR3nt: TGCGCCAGCAGAAATCCGATCGGGACAGGGGCGACCTCTGGAAACACCATATATTTT

len: 14
v_gene: TRBV27
abundance: -
j_gene: TRBJ1-1
d_gene: -
CDR3aa: CASSLLGGDTEAFF
CDR3nt: TGTGCCAGCAGTTTATTAGGCGGGGACACTGAAGCTTTCTTT

len: 18
v_gene: TRBV5-1
abundance: -
j_gene: TRBJ1-3
d_gene: TRBD1
CDR3aa: CASSLPLQDRASGNTIYF
CDR3nt: TGCGCCAGCAGCTTGCCACTACAGGACAGGGCTTCTGGAAACACCATATATTTT

len: 14
v_gene: TRBV27
abundance: -
j_gene: TRBJ1-4
d_gene: -
CDR3aa: CASSFGGLNEKLFF
CDR3nt: TGTGCCAGCAGTTTCGGGGGTCTTAATGAAAAACTGTTTTTT

len: 14
v_gene: TRBV27
abundance: once
j_gene: TRBJ1-2
d_gene: -
CDR3aa: CASTPRGGVYGYTF
CDR3nt: TGTGCCAGCACCCCCAGGGGTGGCGTCTATGGCTACACCTTC

len: 15
v_gene: TRBV7-6
abundance: -
j_gene: TRBJ2-7
d_gene: TRBD2
CDR3aa: CASSGAGTKVYEQYF
CDR3nt: TGTGCCAGCAGCGGAGCCGGGACTAAGGTCTACGAGCAGTACTTC

len: 15
v_gene: TRBV2
abundance: -
j_gene: TRBJ1-1
d_gene: -
CDR3aa: CASSEATGFAYKAFF
CDR3nt: TGTGCCAGCAGTGAAGCAACAGGGTTCGCGTATAAAGCTTTCTTT

len: 14
v_gene: TRBV7-9
abundance: -
j_gene: TRBJ1-1
d_gene: -
CDR3aa: CASSLAISSQASFF
CDR3nt: TGTGCCAGCAGCTTAGCCATATCATCCCAGGCATCTTTCTTT

len: 14
v_gene: TRBV15
abundance: once
j_gene: TRBJ1-1
d_gene: -
CDR3aa: CATSTDRQNTEAFF
CDR3nt: TGTGCCACCAGCACGGACAGACAGAACACTGAAGCTTTCTTT

len: 15
v_gene: TRBV2
abundance: -
j_gene: TRBJ1-2
d_gene: -
CDR3aa: CASSGLTDPPYGYTF
CDR3nt: TGTGCCAGCAGTGGCCTAACAGATCCCCCGTATGGCTACACCTTC

len: 13
v_gene: TRBV10-3
abundance: -
j_gene: TRBJ1-4
d_gene: -
CDR3aa: CASSGKANEKLFF
CDR3nt: TGTGCCAGTTCAGGGAAGGCTAATGAAAAACTGTTTTTT

len: 15
v_gene: TRBV5-1
abundance: -
j_gene: TRBJ2-5
d_gene: -
CDR3aa: CASSPPGMYQETQYF
CDR3nt: TGCGCCAGCAGCCCCCCAGGGATGTACCAAGAGACCCAGTACTTC

len: 16
v_gene: TRBV5-6
abundance: -
j_gene: TRBJ1-3
d_gene: TRBD1
CDR3aa: CASSWDRGDTGNTIYF
CDR3nt: TGTGCCAGCAGCTGGGACAGGGGCGATACTGGAAACACCATATATTTT